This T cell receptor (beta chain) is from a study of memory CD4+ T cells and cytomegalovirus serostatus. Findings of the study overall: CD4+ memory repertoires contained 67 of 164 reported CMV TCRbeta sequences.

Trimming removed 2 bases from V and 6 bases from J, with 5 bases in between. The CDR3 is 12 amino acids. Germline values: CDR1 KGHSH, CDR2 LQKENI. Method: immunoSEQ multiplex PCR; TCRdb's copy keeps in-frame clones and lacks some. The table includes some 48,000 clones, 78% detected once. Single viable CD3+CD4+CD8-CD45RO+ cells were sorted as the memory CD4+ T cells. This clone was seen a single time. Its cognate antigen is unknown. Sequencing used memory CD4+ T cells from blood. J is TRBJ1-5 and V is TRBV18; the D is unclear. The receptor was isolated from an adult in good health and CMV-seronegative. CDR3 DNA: TGTGCCAGCTCACCATTCCCTCAGCCCCAGCATTTT. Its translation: CASSPFPQPQHF.